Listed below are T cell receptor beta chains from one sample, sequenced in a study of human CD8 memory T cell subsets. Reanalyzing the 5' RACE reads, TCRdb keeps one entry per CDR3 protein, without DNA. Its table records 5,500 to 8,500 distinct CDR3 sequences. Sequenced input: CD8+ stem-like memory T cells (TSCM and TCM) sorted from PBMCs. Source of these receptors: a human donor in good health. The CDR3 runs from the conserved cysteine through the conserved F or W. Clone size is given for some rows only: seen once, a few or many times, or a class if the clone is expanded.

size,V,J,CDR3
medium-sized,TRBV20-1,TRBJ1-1,CSALQPGNILFTEAFF
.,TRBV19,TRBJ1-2,CASRLNWGGPSGYTF
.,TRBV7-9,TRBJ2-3,CASSLEPRDTQYF
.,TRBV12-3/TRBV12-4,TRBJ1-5,CASSLGGGAPQHF
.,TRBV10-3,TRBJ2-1,CAISESGLASSYNEQFF
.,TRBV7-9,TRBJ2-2,CASSLAGGQSNTGELFF
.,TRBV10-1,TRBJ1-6,CASSVDRASPLHF
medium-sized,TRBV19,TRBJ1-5,CASSLSGQGAQPQHF
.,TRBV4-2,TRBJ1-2,CASSQSRTGRELDGYTF
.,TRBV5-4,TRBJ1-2,CASSLPGSNYGYTF
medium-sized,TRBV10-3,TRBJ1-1,CAIRHGDSTEAFF
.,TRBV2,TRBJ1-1,CASIGPGAAEAFF
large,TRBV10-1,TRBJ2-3,CASSEGATDTQYF
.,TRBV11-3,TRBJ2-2,CASSQSEGNTGELFF
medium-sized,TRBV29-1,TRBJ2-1,CSVEGVEGREWSEQFF
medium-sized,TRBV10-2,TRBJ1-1,CATGMQESDAFF
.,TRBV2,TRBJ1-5,CASSEWTGVNQPQHF
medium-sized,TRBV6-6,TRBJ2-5,CASLSGETQYF
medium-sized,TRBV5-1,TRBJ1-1,CASSLPEGTEAFF
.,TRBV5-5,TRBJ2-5,CASSLWGGEKETQYF
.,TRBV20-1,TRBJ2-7,CSAREPDRSSYEQYF
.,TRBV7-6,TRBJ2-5,CASSTRLAGGETQYF
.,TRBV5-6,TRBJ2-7,CASSLEGYEQYF
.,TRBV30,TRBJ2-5,CAWLRPGLTGQETQYF
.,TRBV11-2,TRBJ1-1,CASSPTEASWGTEAFF
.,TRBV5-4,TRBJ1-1,CASSLAVGPTNTEAFF
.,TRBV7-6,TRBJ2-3,CASSHQDTQYF
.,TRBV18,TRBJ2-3,CASSPGTDTQYF
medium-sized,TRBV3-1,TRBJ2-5,CASSQDPDSQETQYF
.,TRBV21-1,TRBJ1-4,CASPLREDRGEKLFF
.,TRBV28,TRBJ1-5,CASSLWEGRQPQHF
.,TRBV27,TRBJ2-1,CASSLNGRSSYNEQFF
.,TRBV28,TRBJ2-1,CASSFQDLYNEQFF
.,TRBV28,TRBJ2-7,CASGRSYEQYF
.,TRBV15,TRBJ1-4,CATSRDTGREKLFF
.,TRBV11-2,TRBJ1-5,CASSLDGGEDSNQPQHF
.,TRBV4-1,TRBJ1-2,CASSHGGGRGTAGYTF
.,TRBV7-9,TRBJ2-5,CASSRGWETQYF
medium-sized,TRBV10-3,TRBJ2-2,CAISETSGYTGELFF
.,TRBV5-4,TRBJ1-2,CASSPGQSLYGYTF
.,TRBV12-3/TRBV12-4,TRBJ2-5,CASSLPEGETQYF
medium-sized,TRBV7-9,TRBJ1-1,CASSLAVGTEAFF
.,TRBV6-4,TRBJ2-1,CASSDGAESSYNEQFF